The following is a TCR beta chain sequence with its context. Each CDR3 protein is one row after TCRdb ran MiXCR on the 5' RACE reads. Among tens of thousands of distinct CDR3 sequences listed, roughly 30% were seen once. Purified naive CD4+ T cells were depleted of CD25+ Tregs. This CDR3 has 15 residues. Germline V CDR1 and CDR2: SGHTA, FQGNSA. Germline trimming cut 4 bases from V and 4 bases from J; bases unmatched to any gene: 4. The chain employs TRBV7-2 and TRBJ2-5; 12 nucleotides agree with TRBD2. The sequenced sample was naive CD4+ T cells sorted from blood. Subset indicated: naive CD4+ T cells, CD4+CD45RA+CD25-. The origin of this receptor is a female donor with breast cancer. CDR3 DNA sequence: TGTGCCAGCAGCTCTCAACTAGCGGGGGGAGAGACCCAGTACTTC. Translation gives CASSSQLAGGETQYF.